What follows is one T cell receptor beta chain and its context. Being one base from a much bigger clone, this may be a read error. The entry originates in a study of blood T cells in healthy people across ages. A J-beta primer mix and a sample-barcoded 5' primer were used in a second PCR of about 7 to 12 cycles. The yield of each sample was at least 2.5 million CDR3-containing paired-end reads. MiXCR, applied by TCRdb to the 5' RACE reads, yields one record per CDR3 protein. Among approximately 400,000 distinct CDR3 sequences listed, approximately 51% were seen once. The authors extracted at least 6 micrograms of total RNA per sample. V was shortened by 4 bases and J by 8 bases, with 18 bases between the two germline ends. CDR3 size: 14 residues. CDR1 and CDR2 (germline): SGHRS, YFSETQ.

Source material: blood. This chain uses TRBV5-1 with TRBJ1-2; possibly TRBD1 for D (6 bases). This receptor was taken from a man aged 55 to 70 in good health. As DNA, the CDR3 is TGCGCCAGCAGCCCCGGGACCGTAACAGGGGGCTACACCTTC. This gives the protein CASSPGTVTGGYTF.